The 9 T cell receptor beta chains given below trace back to one sample, sequenced in a study of sequential checkpoint blockade in melanoma. Noted treatment: randomized to nivolumab then ipilimumab (arm A) or the reverse (arm B). Sequencing was performed with immunoSEQ multiplex PCR; in TCRdb, only in-frame clones are kept and a portion is missing. Of roughly 6,300 clones listed, roughly 26% are singletons. This specimen consisted of tumor tissue (inferred from file names), obtained from a patient given nivolumab and ipilimumab in sequence. These receptors originate from a human donor with melanoma.

V gene TRBV7-8 combines with J gene TRBJ2-2; D is uncertain. Germline V gene data show CDR1 as SGHVS and CDR2 as FQNEAQ. The length of the CDR3 is 13 residues. The V gene lost 1 base and the J gene lost 6 bases, with 6 bases spanning the gap. The CDR3 loop reads CASSLVAPGELFF. CDR3 DNA: TGTGCCAGCAGCTTAGTGGCCCCCGGGGAGCTGTTTTTT. Variable domain in full (rest from reference TRBV7-8 and TRBJ2-2): GAGVSQSPRYKVAKRGQDVALRCDPISGHVSLFWYQQALGQGPEFLTYFQNEAQLDKSGLPSDRFFAERPEGSVSTLKIQRTQQEDSAVYLCASSLVAPGELFFGEGSRLTVL.

This clone was seen only a few times. This rearrangement joins TRBV18 to TRBJ2-7, with 10 bases aligning to TRBD2. Germline V gene data show CDR1 as KGHSH and CDR2 as LQKENI. The CDR3 totals 16 residues. Trimming cost V 0 bases and J 3 bases; bases outside gene matches: 5. Here the CDR3 reads CASSPPGTSAVYEQYF. Here the CDR3 DNA reads TGTGCCAGCTCACCACCGGGGACTAGCGCAGTCTACGAGCAGTACTTC.

V and J are TRBV28 and TRBJ1-2; 8 nucleotides line up with TRBD1. The germline CDR1 and CDR2 sequences are MDHEN and SYDVKM. CDR3 length: 15 residues. With V trimmed by 2 bases and J by 5 bases, 7 bases remained unmatched. The chain's CDR3 is CASSLDRGPMYGYTF. The CDR3 DNA reads TGTGCCAGCAGTTTAGACAGGGGCCCAATGTATGGCTACACCTTC.

This clone turned up a few times. The chain recombines TRBV10-3 with TRBJ1-1; D remains unclear. V lost 0 bases and J lost 5, with 4 bases in between. The length of the CDR3 is 12 residues. Looked up from germline, CDR1 is ENHRY and CDR2 is SYGVKD. The CDR3 nucleotides read TGTGCCATCAGTGAGTCGACAACTGAAGCTTTCTTT. Translating gives CAISESTTEAFF.

This clone was recorded once. The V and J genes are TRBV5-1 and TRBJ2-2, with 7 bases fitting TRBD2. Trimming removed 4 bases from V and 4 bases from J; junction bases left unmatched: 4. CDR3 length: 14 residues. Germline-derived CDR1 and CDR2 are SGHRS and YFSETQ. CDR3 in DNA: TGCGCCAGCAGCAACCCGGGGGGCACCGGGGAGCTGTTTTTT. Its translation: CASSNPGGTGELFF.

The rearrangement links TRBV5-1 to TRBJ2-7; 9 bases align to TRBD2. Germline lookup yields CDR1 SGHRS and CDR2 YFSETQ. Trimming took 2 bases from V and 3 from J; bases not matched to a gene: 6. This CDR3 is 15 amino acids long. CDR3 protein: CASSFQAGGNYEQYF. The CDR3 nucleotides read TGCGCCAGCAGCTTTCAAGCGGGAGGCAACTACGAGCAGTACTTC.

The V call is TRBV6-8, the J call TRBJ1-6; 7 bases align to TRBD1. Trimming removed 0 bases from V and 0 bases from J; junction bases left unmatched: 5. The CDR3 is 18 residues long. CDR1 and CDR2 from the germline V gene are MNHGY and SAAAGT. In DNA, the CDR3 is TGTGCCAGCAGTTACTCCACAGGGGTGGGCTCCTATAATTCACCCCTCCACTTT. It specifies CASSYSTGVGSYNSPLHF.

This clone was found a few times. The chain combines TRBV6-8 with TRBJ1-1, with D perhaps matching TRBD1 (5 bases). The V end was cut by 2 bases, the J end by 4 bases, with 8 bases between. In germline, CDR1 is MNHGY, CDR2 SAAAGT. The CDR3 is 13 amino acids. The DNA of the CDR3 is TGTGCCAGCAGTTACACCCAGGGCACTGAAGCTTTCTTT. Amino acids: CASSYTQGTEAFF.

This clone was observed at least ten times. The chain uses TRBV11-3 and TRBJ2-1; 7 positions match TRBD2. This CDR3 is built from 14 residues. V shed 3 bases and J 7 bases; nucleotides not matched to a gene: 6. Germline CDR1 and CDR2: SGHNT and YENEEA. CDR3 sequence (DNA): TGTGCCAGCAGCTTCTACGGGAGGTGGAATGAGCAGTTCTTC. Translation gives CASSFYGRWNEQFF.